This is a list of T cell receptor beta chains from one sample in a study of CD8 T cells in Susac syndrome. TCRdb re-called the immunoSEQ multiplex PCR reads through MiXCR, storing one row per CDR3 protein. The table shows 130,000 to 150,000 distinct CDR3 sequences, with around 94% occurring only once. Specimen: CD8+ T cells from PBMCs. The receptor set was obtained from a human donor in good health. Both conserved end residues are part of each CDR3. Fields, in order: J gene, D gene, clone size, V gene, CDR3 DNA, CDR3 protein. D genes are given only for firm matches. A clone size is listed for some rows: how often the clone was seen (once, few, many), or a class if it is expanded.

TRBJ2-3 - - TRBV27 TGTGCCAGCAGTTGGGCTACAGACACAGATACGCAGTATTTT CASSWATDTDTQYF
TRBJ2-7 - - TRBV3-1 TGTGCCAACCAGACTGTGACCTCCTACGAGCAGTACTTC CANQTVTSYEQYF
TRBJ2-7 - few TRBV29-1 TGCAGCGTTGAAGGGTCTGAGCGCGAGCAGTACTTC CSVEGSEREQYF
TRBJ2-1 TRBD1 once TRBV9 TGTGCCAGCAGCGTTAGGACAGGCGGGTTCGGCGATGAGCAGTTCTTC CASSVRTGGFGDEQFF
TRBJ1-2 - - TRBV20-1 TGCAGTGCTAGGGGCGCTGGCTACACCTTC CSARGAGYTF
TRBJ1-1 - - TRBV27 TGTGCCAGCAGTTTATCGGGGGGGATAGGCCAGGGCACTGAAGCTTTCTTT CASSLSGGIGQGTEAFF
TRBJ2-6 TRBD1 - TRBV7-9 TGTGCCAGCTATAATGGGGTGACAGGGTCTGGGGCCAACGTCCTGACTTTC CASYNGVTGSGANVLTF
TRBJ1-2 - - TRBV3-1 TGTGCCAGCAGCCGAGTTGGTTTGGGCTATGGCTACACCTTC CASSRVGLGYGYTF
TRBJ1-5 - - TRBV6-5 TGTGCCAGCAGTTACGGGGTACTGGATCAGCCCCAGCATTTT CASSYGVLDQPQHF
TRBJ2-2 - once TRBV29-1 TGCAGCGTTGAAGGGTTCACCGGGGAGCTGTTTTTT CSVEGFTGELFF
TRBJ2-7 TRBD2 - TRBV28 TGTGCCAGCAGTGCTCCCCGGGGGGCCTACGAGCAGTACTTC CASSAPRGAYEQYF
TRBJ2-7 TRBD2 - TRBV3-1 TGTGCCAGCAGCCAAGAGCTGACTAGCCACGAGCAGTACTTC CASSQELTSHEQYF
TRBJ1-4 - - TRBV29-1 TGCAGCGTTGTAGGGAGTTACGAAAAACTGTTTTTT CSVVGSYEKLFF
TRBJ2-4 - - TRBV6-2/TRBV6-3 TGTGCCAGCAGTTCGGGACTAGCCAAAAACATTCAGTACTTC CASSSGLAKNIQYF
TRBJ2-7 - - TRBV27 TGTGCCAGCAGCCAGGGACTTCCACACGAGCAGTACTTC CASSQGLPHEQYF
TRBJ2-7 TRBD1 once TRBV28 TGTGCCAGCAGCAGGGTGACAGGGAAGGACGAGCAGTACTTC CASSRVTGKDEQYF
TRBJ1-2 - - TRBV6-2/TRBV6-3 TGTGCCAGCAGTTACGCTGTAGATGGCTACACCTTC CASSYAVDGYTF
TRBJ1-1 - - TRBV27 TGTGCCAGCAGTTTCGAAGTAGGGAGCACTGAAGCTTTCTTT CASSFEVGSTEAFF
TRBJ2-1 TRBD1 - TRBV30 TGTGCCTGGAGTGTACAGGGGGAGTATGAGCAGTTCTTC CAWSVQGEYEQFF
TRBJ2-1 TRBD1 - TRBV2 TGTGCCAGCACCCTCGGACAGGGGGCGCAATACAATGAGCAGTTCTTC CASTLGQGAQYNEQFF
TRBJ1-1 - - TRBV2 TGTGCCAGCAGTGTAGGGACGACGAACACTGAAGCTTTCTTT CASSVGTTNTEAFF
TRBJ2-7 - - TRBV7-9 TGTGCCAGCGGACCCCTAAGTTGGGAGCAGTACTTC CASGPLSWEQYF
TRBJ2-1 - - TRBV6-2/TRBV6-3 TGTGCCAGCAGAGGGGCCGATCAGTTCTTC CASRGADQFF
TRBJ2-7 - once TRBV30 TGTGCCTGGAGTACCGGCGGAGGGGTGGGCGAGCAGTACTTC CAWSTGGGVGEQYF
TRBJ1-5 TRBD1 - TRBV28 TGTGCCAGCAGTTACAGGGGTACGCAGCCCCAGCATTTT CASSYRGTQPQHF
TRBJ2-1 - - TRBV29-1 TGCAGCGTTGACATGGGGCGGGATCCCTACAATGAGCAGTTCTTC CSVDMGRDPYNEQFF
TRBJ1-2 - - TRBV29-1 TGCAGCGTTGAAGAGGAAAGGGGGAACTATGGCTACACCTTC CSVEEERGNYGYTF
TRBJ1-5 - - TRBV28 TGTGCCAGCAGTAACCCAGGGGTGAATCAGCCCCAGCATTTT CASSNPGVNQPQHF